This T cell receptor (beta chain) was profiled in a study of T cell changes during pregnancy in multiple sclerosis. The assay was immunoSEQ multiplex PCR, and TCRdb's table has in-frame clones only and misses some. Here the sample spans roughly 68,000 clones, approximately 90% being singletons. This CDR3 is built from 15 residues. CDR1 is MDHEN, CDR2 SYDVKM, per germline. J gave up 0 bases and V 6 bases, and 6 bases lay outside the gene matches. The clonotype was recovered from a female donor in good health, enrolled as a control in a pregnancy study. The rearrangement uses TRBV28 and TRBJ1-1, with 8 bases that match TRBD1. The sample was peripheral blood, taken in the second trimester of pregnancy. The CDR3 here is CASRSQGAMNTEAFF. In nucleotides, the CDR3 is TGTGCCAGCAGATCTCAGGGGGCCATGAACACTGAAGCTTTCTTT.